This section outlines one TCR beta chain sequence together with its context. No antigen is known for it. This sample stems from a study of T cell responses to AZD1222 COVID-19 vaccine. Overall study findings and caveats: Seropositive at baseline were only a handful of AZD1222 recipients. In all cases, repertoires were sampled only after the peak T cell response. The donor group comprised mostly white British people and more females; the analysis possibly underestimated clonal diversity.

Here immunoSEQ multiplex PCR was the method, and the copy in TCRdb shows in-frame clones only, minus some. The table records about 210,000 clones, 94% of them present only once. Germline assignment: CDR1 KGHSH and CDR2 LQKENI. The CDR3 is 13 residues long. V was pared by 6 bases and J by 1 base, with 9 bases between. Sample: peripheral blood, taken 28 days after the second dose of the MenACWY control vaccine. The rearrangement links TRBV18 to TRBJ1-1; D gene ambiguous. This receptor was identified in an adult who received the MenACWY meningococcal vaccine as a control. CDR3: CASSVGENTEAFF. Here the CDR3 DNA reads TGTGCCAGCTCGGTCGGCGAGAACACTGAAGCTTTCTTT.